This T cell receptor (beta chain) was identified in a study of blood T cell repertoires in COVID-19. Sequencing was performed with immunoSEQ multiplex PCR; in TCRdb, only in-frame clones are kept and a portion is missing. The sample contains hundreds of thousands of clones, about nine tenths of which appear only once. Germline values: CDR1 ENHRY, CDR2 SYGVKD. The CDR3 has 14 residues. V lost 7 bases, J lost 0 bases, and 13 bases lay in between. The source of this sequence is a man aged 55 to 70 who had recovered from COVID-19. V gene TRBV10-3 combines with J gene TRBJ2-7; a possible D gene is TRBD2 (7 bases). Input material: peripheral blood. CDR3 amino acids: CAITKGGSSYEQYF. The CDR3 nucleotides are TGTGCCATCACGAAGGGGGGGAGCTCCTACGAGCAGTACTTC.